One sample yielded the 2 T cell receptor beta chains listed below, sequenced in a study of T-cell memory formation after mild COVID-19. TCRdb analysed the 5' RACE reads with MiXCR anew, one entry per CDR3 protein. The top ten hold around 13% of the sample, which has 450,000 to 650,000 distinct CDR3 sequences, just over 20% seen once. Sequenced: PBMCs or a T cell subset sorted from them (not recorded which). The receptors derive from an adult woman who had mild COVID-19 (a few samples of this study predate the infection). Cell type and time point are not known.

V and J are TRBV20-1 and TRBJ1-5, with no clear D. The CDR3 spans 12 residues. V was shortened by 0 bases and J by 5 bases, with 5 bases between the two germline ends. Germline-derived CDR1 and CDR2 are DFQATT and SNEGSKA (reference sequence). CDR3 in amino acids: CSAREGDQPQHF. CDR3 nucleotides: TGCAGTGCTAGAGAGGGAGATCAGCCCCAGCATTTT.

This clonotype turned up a few times. In nucleotides, the CDR3 is TGCGCCAGCAGCTGGCGGACTAGCGGGAACACCGGGGAGCTGTTTTTT. This sequence encodes CASSWRTSGNTGELFF. The chain uses TRBV5-1 and TRBJ2-2, with 10 positions matching TRBD2. CDR3 length: 16 amino acids. Germline loops: CDR1 SGHRS, CDR2 YFSETQ. V shed 3 bases and J 1 base; nucleotides not matched to a gene: 3.